Listed below are T cell receptor beta chains from one sample, sequenced in a study of shared clonotypes between healthy human individuals. Profiled with immunoSEQ multiplex PCR; TCRdb holds only in-frame clones, not every one. The sample includes some 1,400,000 clones, 96% of them seen just once. The sample taken for sequencing was naive CD4+ T cells sorted from blood. The receptors here all came from a man aged 25-40 years in good health. CDR3s include the opening cysteine and the closing phenylalanine or tryptophan. The D gene is left open where the match is weak. Expanded clones get a size class; other rows say once, few or many, or leave the size out.

NA | TRBJ2-3 | TRBV6-6 | NA | CASSYGQLADTQYF | TGTGCCAGCAGTTACGGACAGCTTGCCGATACGCAGTATTTT
NA | TRBJ2-7 | TRBV2 | NA | CASSERRTYEQYF | TGTGCCAGCAGTGAAAGGAGGACCTACGAGCAGTACTTC
NA | TRBJ2-1 | TRBV4-1 | TRBD2 | CASSQAAGRDLISYNEQFF | TGCGCCAGCAGCCAAGCGGCAGGGAGGGACTTAATCTCCTACAATGAGCAGTTCTTC
NA | TRBJ2-7 | TRBV5-4 | NA | CASSLGSVAYGQYF | TGTGCCAGCAGCCTTGGGAGTGTTGCCTACGGGCAGTACTTC
once | TRBJ2-7 | TRBV19 | NA | CASSISNGYEQYF | TGTGCCAGTAGTATAAGCAACGGCTACGAGCAGTACTTC
NA | TRBJ1-2 | TRBV4-3 | TRBD1 | CASSQDPGQGRTGGYTF | TGCGCCAGCAGCCAAGATCCTGGACAGGGACGGACTGGAGGCTACACCTTC
NA | TRBJ2-7 | TRBV29-1 | NA | CSVEDRRSYEQYF | TGCAGCGTTGAAGATCGACGGTCCTACGAGCAGTACTTC
NA | TRBJ2-6 | TRBV2 | TRBD1 | CASSEGVMTGTGANVLTF | TGTGCCAGCAGTGAAGGCGTTATGACAGGGACTGGGGCCAACGTCCTGACTTTC
NA | TRBJ1-2 | TRBV9 | NA | CASSVAPFSYGYTF | TGTGCCAGCAGCGTAGCTCCGTTTTCGTATGGCTACACCTTC
NA | TRBJ2-6 | TRBV30 | NA | CAWVVSGANVLTF | TGTGCCTGGGTGGTTTCTGGGGCCAACGTCCTGACTTTC
NA | TRBJ2-7 | TRBV5-5 | TRBD2 | CASSNGGSDAHEQYF | TGTGCCAGCAGCAACGGGGGGAGCGACGCCCACGAGCAGTACTTC
NA | TRBJ1-2 | TRBV5-6 | NA | CASSNRQTLRFFGYTF | TGTGCCAGCAGCAACCGACAGACTCTTAGGTTTTTCGGCTACACCTTC
NA | TRBJ2-5 | TRBV5-6 | TRBD2 | CASSLEGLAGGRETQYF | TGTGCCAGCAGCTTGGAGGGACTAGCGGGAGGGCGCGAGACCCAGTACTTC
NA | TRBJ2-1 | TRBV12-5 | TRBD1 | CASGLDRGHDEQFF | TGTGCTAGTGGTTTGGACAGGGGGCATGATGAGCAGTTCTTC
NA | TRBJ2-7 | TRBV18 | NA | CASSDYTAYEQYF | TGTGCCAGCTCAGATTATACAGCCTACGAGCAGTACTTC
NA | TRBJ1-2 | TRBV30 | NA | CASKGVSHHGYTF | TGTGCTAGCAAGGGCGTCTCACACCATGGCTACACCTTC
once | TRBJ1-5 | TRBV6-5 | TRBD1 | CASRPGTGDSQHF | TGTGCCAGCAGGCCCGGGACAGGGGATTCCCAGCATTTT
NA | TRBJ1-5 | TRBV2 | NA | CASRRRGAGHNQPQHF | TGTGCCAGCAGAAGAAGGGGGGCGGGCCACAATCAGCCCCAGCATTTT
NA | TRBJ2-5 | TRBV18 | TRBD1 | CASSPPGTGVETQYF | TGTGCCAGCTCACCACCCGGGACAGGGGTAGAGACCCAGTACTTC
once | TRBJ2-7 | TRBV27 | TRBD2 | CASSLSIGVGGSVYEQYF | TGTGCCAGCAGTTTATCGATCGGGGTGGGCGGGAGTGTCTACGAGCAGTACTTC
NA | TRBJ2-3 | TRBV5-4 | TRBD1 | CASSWTTTGGGSTDTQYF | TGTGCCAGCAGCTGGACGACTACAGGGGGCGGCTCAACAGATACGCAGTATTTT
NA | TRBJ2-5 | TRBV21-1 | NA | CASSTTSQGDMRGLKKETQYF | TGTGCCAGCAGCACAACCTCCCAGGGAGACATGCGGGGGCTAAAGAAAGAGACCCAGTACTTC
NA | TRBJ1-5 | TRBV28 | TRBD1 | CASSFRDRGLQPQHF | TGTGCCAGCAGTTTCCGGGACAGGGGGCTCCAGCCCCAGCATTTT
NA | TRBJ1-5 | TRBV6-5 | TRBD1 | CASSLTGVQPQHF | TGTGCCAGCAGCCTAACAGGGGTACAGCCCCAGCATTTT
NA | TRBJ1-2 | TRBV6-1 | NA | CASSEAEGGSYGYTF | TGTGCCAGCAGTGAAGCGGAGGGGGGCAGCTATGGCTACACCTTC
NA | TRBJ2-7 | TRBV6-5 | TRBD1 | CASSYRDRAIGRQYF | TGTGCCAGCAGTTACCGGGACAGGGCAATAGGTAGACAGTACTTC
NA | TRBJ1-2 | TRBV27 | TRBD1 | CASSPTGTARGYTF | TGTGCCAGCAGTCCAACCGGGACAGCTAGGGGCTACACCTTC
NA | TRBJ2-7 | TRBV5-6 | NA | CASSFGSLGEQYF | TGTGCCAGCAGCTTCGGGTCCTTGGGGGAGCAGTACTTC
once | TRBJ2-3 | TRBV7-9 | TRBD2 | CASSLGTSGSNTQYF | TGTGCCAGCAGCTTAGGGACTAGCGGGAGTAATACGCAGTATTTT
NA | TRBJ1-5 | TRBV6-6 | NA | CASSYSPESSNQPQHF | TGTGCCAGCAGTTACTCCCCCGAAAGTAGCAATCAGCCCCAGCATTTT
NA | TRBJ2-7 | TRBV5-1 | NA | CASGRTGAGRTYEQYF | TGCGCCAGCGGCCGTACCGGGGCTGGAAGAACCTACGAGCAGTACTTC
NA | TRBJ1-5 | TRBV6-5 | TRBD1 | CASGQGAGQPQHF | TGTGCCAGCGGACAGGGGGCTGGTCAGCCCCAACATTTT
NA | TRBJ2-5 | TRBV6-1 | NA | CASSESRAWETQYF | TGTGCCAGCAGTGAATCTAGGGCCTGGGAGACCCAGTACTTC
NA | TRBJ1-5 | TRBV29-1 | NA | CSVQGRGNQPQHF | TGCAGCGTTCAAGGCAGGGGCAATCAGCCCCAGCATTTT
NA | TRBJ1-4 | TRBV9 | TRBD1 | CASSRAGLGGEKLFF | TGTGCCAGCAGTCGGGCGGGGTTAGGGGGCGAAAAACTGTTTTTT
few | TRBJ1-5 | TRBV28 | NA | CASSSDQGYQPQHF | TGTGCCAGCAGTTCAGACCAGGGTTATCAGCCCCAGCATTTT